This paragraph covers one T cell receptor beta chain sequence. What it recognizes is unknown. This record comes from a study of CD8 T cells in ankylosing spondylitis. With molecular barcodes, quantitative 5'-RACE was used to make the TCR beta libraries. MiXCR was run by TCRdb on the 5' RACE reads, yielding one entry per CDR3 protein. The table records under 950,000 distinct CDR3 sequences, around 19% of them present only once. Unmatched junction bases numbered 9, after V lost 2 bases and J lost 6 bases. This CDR3 contains 17 residues. Germline CDR1 is DFQATT and CDR2 is SNEGSKA (reference sequence). Study findings and constraints: In synovial fluid and blood from reactive arthritis, some motif variants were previously reported. Reportedly, disease-linked clones are significantly enriched in ankylosing spondylitis patients' matched synovial fluid. In ankylosing spondylitis blood, a motif of about 8 highly homologous TCR beta variants appeared characteristic.

This sequence joins TRBV20-1 and TRBJ2-2; 13 bases line up with TRBD2. Specimen: blood, either unsorted or a sorted T cell fraction (not recorded which). This clonotype was sampled from a male donor with ankylosing spondylitis. Here the CDR3 DNA reads TGCAGTGCTAGACAACTAGCGGGAGGGCCTTATGCCGGGGAGCTGTTTTTT. Translated, it gives CSARQLAGGPYAGELFF.